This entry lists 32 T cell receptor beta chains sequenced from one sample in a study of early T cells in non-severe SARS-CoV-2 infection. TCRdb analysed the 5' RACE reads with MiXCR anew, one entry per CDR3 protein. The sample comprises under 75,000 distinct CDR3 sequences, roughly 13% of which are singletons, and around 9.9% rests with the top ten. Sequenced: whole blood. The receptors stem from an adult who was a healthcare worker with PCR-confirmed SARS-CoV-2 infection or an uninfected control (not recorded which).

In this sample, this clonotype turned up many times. The DNA of the CDR3 is TGTGCCAGCAGCTTCGCCGACATATACTACGAGCAGTACTTC. It specifies CASSFADIYYEQYF. This rearrangement joins TRBV7-2 to TRBJ2-7, with no clear D. The CDR3 covers 14 residues. V shed 3 bases and J shed 3 bases, with 12 bases lying between them. Germline CDR1 and CDR2: SGHTA and FQGNSA.

The CDR3 bases are TGTGCCAGCAGCACCCGAGCCGGGACAGGGAGGCTCTACGAGCAGTACTTC. It translates to CASSTRAGTGRLYEQYF. V gene TRBV7-6 combines with J gene TRBJ2-7; TRBD1 agrees at 9 bases. This CDR3 comprises 17 residues. Trimming took 5 bases from V and 3 from J; bases not matched to a gene: 14. The germline V gene has CDR1 SGHVS and CDR2 FNYEAQ.

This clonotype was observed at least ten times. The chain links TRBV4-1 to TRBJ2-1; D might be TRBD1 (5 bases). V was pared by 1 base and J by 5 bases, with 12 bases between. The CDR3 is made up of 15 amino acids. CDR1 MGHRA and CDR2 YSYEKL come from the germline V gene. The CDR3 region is CASSQVIQGNNEQFF. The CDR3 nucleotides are TGCGCCAGCAGCCAAGTTATCCAGGGAAACAATGAGCAGTTCTTC.

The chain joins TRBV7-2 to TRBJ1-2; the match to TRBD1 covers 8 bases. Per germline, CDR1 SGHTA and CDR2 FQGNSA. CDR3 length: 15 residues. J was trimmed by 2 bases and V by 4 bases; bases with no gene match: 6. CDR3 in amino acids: CASSYRDRRNYGYTF. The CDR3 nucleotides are TGTGCCAGCAGCTACCGGGACAGGAGAAACTATGGCTACACCTTC.

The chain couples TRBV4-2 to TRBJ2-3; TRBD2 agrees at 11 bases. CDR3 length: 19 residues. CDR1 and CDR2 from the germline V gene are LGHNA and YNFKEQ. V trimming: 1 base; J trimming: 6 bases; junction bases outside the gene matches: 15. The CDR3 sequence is CASSQVAGQTSGVLDTQYF. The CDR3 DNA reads TGTGCCAGCAGCCAAGTCGCGGGCCAGACTAGCGGGGTCCTCGATACGCAGTATTTT.

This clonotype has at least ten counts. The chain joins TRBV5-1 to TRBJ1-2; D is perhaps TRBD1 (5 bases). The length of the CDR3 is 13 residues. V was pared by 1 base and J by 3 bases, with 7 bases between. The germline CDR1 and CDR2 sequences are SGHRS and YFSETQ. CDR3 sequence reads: CASSLLQDYGYTF. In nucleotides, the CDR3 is TGCGCCAGCAGCTTGTTACAGGACTATGGCTACACCTTC.

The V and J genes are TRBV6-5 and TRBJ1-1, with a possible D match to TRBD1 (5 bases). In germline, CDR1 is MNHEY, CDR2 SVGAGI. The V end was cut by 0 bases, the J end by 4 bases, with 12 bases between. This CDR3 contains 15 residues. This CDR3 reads CASSYSTGLPTEAFF. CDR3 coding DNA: TGTGCCAGCAGTTACTCGACGGGGCTCCCCACTGAAGCTTTCTTT.

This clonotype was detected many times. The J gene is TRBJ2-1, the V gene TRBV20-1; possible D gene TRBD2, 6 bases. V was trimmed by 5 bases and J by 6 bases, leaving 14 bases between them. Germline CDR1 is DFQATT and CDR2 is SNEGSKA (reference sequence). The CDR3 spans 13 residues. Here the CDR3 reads CSAWGGESNEQFF. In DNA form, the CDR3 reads TGCAGTGCTTGGGGCGGGGAGAGCAATGAGCAGTTCTTC.

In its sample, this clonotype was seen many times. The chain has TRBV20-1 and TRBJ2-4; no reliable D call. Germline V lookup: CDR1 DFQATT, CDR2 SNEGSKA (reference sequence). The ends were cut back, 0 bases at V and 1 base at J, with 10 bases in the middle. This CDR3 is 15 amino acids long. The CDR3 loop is CSAREKPLAKNIQYF. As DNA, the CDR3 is TGCAGTGCTAGAGAGAAACCTCTGGCCAAAAACATTCAGTACTTC.

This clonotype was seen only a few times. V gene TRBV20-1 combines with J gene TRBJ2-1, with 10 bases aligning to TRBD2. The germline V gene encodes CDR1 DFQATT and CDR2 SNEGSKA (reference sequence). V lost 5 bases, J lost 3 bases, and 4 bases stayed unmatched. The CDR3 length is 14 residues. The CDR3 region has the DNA TGCAGTGCTTCGCTAGCGGGAGACTACAATGAGCAGTTCTTC. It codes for CSASLAGDYNEQFF.

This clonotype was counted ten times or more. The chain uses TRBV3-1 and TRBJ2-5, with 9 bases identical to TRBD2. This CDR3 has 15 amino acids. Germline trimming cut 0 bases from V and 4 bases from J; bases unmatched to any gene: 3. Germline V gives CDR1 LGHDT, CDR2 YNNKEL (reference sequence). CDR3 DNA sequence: TGTGCCAGCAGCCAAGATCTGACTAGCGGAGAGACCCAGTACTTC. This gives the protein CASSQDLTSGETQYF.

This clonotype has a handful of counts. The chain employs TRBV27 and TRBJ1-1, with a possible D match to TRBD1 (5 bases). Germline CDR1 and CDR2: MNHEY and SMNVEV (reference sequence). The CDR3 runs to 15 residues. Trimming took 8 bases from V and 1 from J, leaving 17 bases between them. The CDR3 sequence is CASHEGLLGNTEAFF. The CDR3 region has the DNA TGTGCCAGCCACGAGGGGCTCCTCGGGAACACTGAAGCTTTCTTT.

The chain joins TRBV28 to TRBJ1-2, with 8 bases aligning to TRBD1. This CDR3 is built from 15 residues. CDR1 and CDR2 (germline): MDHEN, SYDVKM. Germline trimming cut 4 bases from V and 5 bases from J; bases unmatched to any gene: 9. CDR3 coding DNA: TGTGCCAGCAGTTCGGACGGGACAGGACATTATGGCTACACCTTC. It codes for CASSSDGTGHYGYTF.

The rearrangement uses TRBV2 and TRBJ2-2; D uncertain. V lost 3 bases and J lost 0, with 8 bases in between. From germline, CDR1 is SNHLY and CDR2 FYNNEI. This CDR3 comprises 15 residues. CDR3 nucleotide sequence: TGTGCCAGCAGTGATTTGGGTGCGAACACCGGGGAGCTGTTTTTT. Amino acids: CASSDLGANTGELFF.

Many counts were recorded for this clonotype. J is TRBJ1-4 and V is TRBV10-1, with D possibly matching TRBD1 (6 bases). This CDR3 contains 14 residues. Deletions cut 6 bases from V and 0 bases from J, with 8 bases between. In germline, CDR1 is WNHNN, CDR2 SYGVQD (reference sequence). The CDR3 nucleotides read TGCGCCAGCAGCTCAGGGGCAACTAATGAAAAACTGTTTTTT. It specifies CASSSGATNEKLFF.

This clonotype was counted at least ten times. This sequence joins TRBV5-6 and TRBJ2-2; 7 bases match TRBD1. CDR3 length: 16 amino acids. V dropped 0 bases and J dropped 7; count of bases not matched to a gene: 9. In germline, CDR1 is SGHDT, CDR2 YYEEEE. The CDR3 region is CASSLVSTGRIGELFF. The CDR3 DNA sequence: TGTGCCAGCAGCTTGGTTTCGACAGGGCGGATCGGGGAGCTGTTTTTT.

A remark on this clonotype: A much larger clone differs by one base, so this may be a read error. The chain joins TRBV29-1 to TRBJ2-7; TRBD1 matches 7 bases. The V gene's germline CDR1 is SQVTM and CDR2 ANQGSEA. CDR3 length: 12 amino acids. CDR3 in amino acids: CSVVGQTYEQHF. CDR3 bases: TGCAGCGTTGTGGGACAGACCTACGAGCAGCACTTC.

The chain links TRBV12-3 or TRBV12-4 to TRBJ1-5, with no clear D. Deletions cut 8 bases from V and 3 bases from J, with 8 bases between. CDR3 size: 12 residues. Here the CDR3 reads CASAADNQPQHF. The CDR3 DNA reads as TGTGCCAGCGCCGCCGACAATCAGCCCCAGCATTTT.

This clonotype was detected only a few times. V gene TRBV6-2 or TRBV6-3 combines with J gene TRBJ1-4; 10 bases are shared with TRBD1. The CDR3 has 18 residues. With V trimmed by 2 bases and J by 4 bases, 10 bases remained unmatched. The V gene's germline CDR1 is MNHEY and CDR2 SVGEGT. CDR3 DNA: TGTGCCAGCAGTTACGAAGAAGGGACAGGGGACCTTAATGAAAAACTGTTTTTT. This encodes CASSYEEGTGDLNEKLFF.

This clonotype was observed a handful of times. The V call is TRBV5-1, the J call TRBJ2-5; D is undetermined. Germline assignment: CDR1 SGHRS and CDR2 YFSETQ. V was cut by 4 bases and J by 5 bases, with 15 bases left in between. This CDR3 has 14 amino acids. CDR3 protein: CASSATGPRETQYF. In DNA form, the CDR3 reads TGCGCCAGCAGCGCAACCGGGCCCCGGGAGACCCAGTACTTC. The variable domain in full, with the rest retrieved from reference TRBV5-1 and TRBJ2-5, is KAGVTQTPRYLIKTRGQQVTLSCSPISGHRSVSWYQQTPGQGLQFLFEYFSETQRNKGNFPGRFSGRQFSNSRSEMNVSTLELGDSALYLCASSATGPRETQYFGPGTRLLVL.

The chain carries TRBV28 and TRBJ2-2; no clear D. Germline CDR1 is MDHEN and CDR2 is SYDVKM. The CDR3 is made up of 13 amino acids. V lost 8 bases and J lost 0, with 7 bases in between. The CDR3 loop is CASASANTGELFF. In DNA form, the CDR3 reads TGTGCCAGCGCTTCTGCGAACACCGGGGAGCTGTTTTTT.

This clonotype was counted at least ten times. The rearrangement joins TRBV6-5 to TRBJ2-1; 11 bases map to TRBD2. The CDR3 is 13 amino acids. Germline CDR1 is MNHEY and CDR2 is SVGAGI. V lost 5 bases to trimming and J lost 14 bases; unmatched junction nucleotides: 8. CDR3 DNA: TGTGCCAGCAGTACCACACCGGGACTAGCGGAGTTCTTC. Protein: CASSTTPGLAEFF.

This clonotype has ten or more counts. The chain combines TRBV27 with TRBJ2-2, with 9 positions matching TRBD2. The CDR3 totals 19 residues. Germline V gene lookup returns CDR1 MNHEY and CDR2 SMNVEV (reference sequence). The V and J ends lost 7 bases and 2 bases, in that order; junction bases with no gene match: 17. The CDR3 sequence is CASKALAGILITNTGELFF. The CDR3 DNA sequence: TGTGCCAGCAAGGCCCTAGCGGGAATCCTAATTACCAACACCGGGGAGCTGTTTTTT.

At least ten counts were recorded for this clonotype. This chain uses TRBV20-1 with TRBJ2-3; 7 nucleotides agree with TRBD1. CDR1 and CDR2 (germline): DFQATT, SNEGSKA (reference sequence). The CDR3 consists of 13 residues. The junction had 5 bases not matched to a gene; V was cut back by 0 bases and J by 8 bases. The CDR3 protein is CSAREQGRATQYF. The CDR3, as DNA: TGCAGTGCTAGAGAACAGGGGCGGGCTACGCAGTATTTT.

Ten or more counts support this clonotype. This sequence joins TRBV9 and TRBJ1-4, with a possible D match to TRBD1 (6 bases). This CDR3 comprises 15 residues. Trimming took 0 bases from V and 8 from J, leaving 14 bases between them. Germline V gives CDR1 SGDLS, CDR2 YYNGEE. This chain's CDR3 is CASSVEQGSREKLFF. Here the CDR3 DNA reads TGTGCCAGCAGCGTAGAACAGGGCAGTCGGGAAAAACTGTTTTTT.

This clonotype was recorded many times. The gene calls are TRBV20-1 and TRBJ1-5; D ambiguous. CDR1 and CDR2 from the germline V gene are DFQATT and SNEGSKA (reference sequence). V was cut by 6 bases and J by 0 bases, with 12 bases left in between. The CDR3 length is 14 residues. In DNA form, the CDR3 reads TGCAGTGCCCGAGGGCTAGATAGCAATCAGCCCCAGCATTTT. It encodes CSARGLDSNQPQHF.

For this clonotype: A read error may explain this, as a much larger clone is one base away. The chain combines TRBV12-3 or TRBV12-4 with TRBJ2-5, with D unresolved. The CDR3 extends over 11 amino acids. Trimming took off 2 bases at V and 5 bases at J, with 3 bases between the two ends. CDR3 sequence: CASSLLETQYF. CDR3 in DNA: TGTGCCAGCAGTTTACTGGAGACCCAGTACTTC.

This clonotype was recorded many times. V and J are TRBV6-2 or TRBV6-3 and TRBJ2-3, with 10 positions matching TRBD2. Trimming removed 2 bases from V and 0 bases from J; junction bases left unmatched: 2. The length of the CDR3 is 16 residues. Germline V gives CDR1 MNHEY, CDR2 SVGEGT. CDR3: CASSYDSGRSTDTQYF. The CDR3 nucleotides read TGTGCCAGCAGTTACGATAGCGGGAGGAGCACAGATACGCAGTATTTT.

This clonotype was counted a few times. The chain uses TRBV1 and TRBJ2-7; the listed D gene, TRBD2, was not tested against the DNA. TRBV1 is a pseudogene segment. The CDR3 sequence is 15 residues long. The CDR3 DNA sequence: TGCACCAGCAGCCAAGGGCTAGCGGGGGCCTACGAGCAGTACTTC. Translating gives CTSSQGLAGAYEQYF.

Written as DNA, the CDR3 is TGCAGCGTTGAAGGACTTTATGGGACCGCATCCTACGAGCAGTACTTC. Protein sequence: CSVEGLYGTASYEQYF. V usage is TRBV29-1 and J usage is TRBJ2-7; perhaps D is TRBD1 or TRBD2 (5 bases each). CDR3 length equals 16 residues. The V gene lost 1 base and the J gene lost 1 base, with 17 bases spanning the gap. In germline, CDR1 is SQVTM, CDR2 ANQGSEA.

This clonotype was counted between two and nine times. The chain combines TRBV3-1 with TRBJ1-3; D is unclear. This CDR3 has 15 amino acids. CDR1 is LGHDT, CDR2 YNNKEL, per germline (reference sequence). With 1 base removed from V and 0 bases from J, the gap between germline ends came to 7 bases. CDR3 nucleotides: TGTGCCAGCAGCCAAGGGCAATTCTCTGGAAACACCATATATTTT. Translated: CASSQGQFSGNTIYF.

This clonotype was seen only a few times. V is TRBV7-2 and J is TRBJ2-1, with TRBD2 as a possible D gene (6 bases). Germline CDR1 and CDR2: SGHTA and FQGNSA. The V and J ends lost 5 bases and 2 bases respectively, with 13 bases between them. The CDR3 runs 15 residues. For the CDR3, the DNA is TGTGCCAGCAGCCGGGACTTTAAACCCTACAATGAGCAGTTCTTC. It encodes CASSRDFKPYNEQFF.